Sequencing of this TCR beta chain was carried out in a study of blood T cell repertoires in COVID-19. At the level of the study: Sites across the United States, Italy and Spain contributed samples from acute and convalescent COVID-19.

Original methodology: It was from reference gene primer amplification that nucleated cell counts were estimated. Here immunoSEQ multiplex PCR was the method, and the copy in TCRdb shows in-frame clones only, minus some. The V and J calls and clone size are taken from that table; D and trimming were inferred from the DNA. The sample holds tens of thousands of clones; around 74% are singletons and the top ten take around 9.4%. V dropped 4 bases and J dropped 4; count of bases not matched to a gene: 1. The CDR3 loop spans 12 amino acids. This clone occurred a few times. This receptor was taken from a human donor in a cohort sampled during active COVID-19. Sample: peripheral blood. The gene calls are TRBV12-3 or TRBV12-4 and TRBJ2-7, with 7 bases aligning to TRBD1. The CDR3 DNA reads as TGTGCCAGCAGTTCGACAGGGTACGAGCAGTACTTC. It encodes CASSSTGYEQYF.